This T cell receptor beta chain was recorded in a study of T cell clonotyping in hematopoietic cell transplantation. Points from the study as a whole: Broader posttransplant TCR repertoire diversity was predicted by graft donor and pretransplant recipient Inverse Simpson Index values. Recipient TCR diversity dropped after transplant; expanded clonotypes rose from day 30 to 180. Few recipient clonotypes overlapped donors; over 95% were de novo at given depth. CD4 and CD8 repertoire contributions could not be separated without sorting.

Measured with immunoSEQ multiplex PCR; TCRdb has only the in-frame clones, and not every one. The sample lists tens of thousands of clones, about 95% occurring once. A remark on this clone: Its antigen is undetermined.

Per the germline V gene, CDR1 is SGHTA and CDR2 is FQGTGA. Trimming cost V 2 bases and J 4 bases, with 9 bases left between them. CDR3 length: 13 residues. V is TRBV7-3 and J is TRBJ2-7; D not resolved. The sample comprised peripheral blood mononuclear cells. This TCR derives from a man in his thirties or forties in good health. Some clones in this sample may be carry-over from other donors' samples. The CDR3 DNA follows: TGTGCCAGCAGCTTAGGGGTTGGGTACGAGCAGTACTTC. Residues: CASSLGVGYEQYF.